These T cell receptor beta chains were read from a single sample in a study of blood T cell repertoires in COVID-19. Method: immunoSEQ multiplex PCR; TCRdb's copy keeps in-frame clones and lacks some. The repertoire holds about 20,000 clones, with 86% as singletons. Sequencing was carried out using peripheral blood. These receptors all stem from a human donor in a cohort sampled during active COVID-19. Each CDR3 is given with its conserved first and last residue. D genes are given only for firm matches. Expanded clones get a size class; other rows say once, few or many, or leave the size out.

clone_size | d_call | j_call | v_call | cdr3_nt | cdr3_aa
- | - | TRBJ2-1 | TRBV15 | TGTGCCACCAGCAGAGGGCATGAGCAGTTCTTC | CATSRGHEQFF
- | TRBD2 | TRBJ2-2 | TRBV19 | TGTGCCAGTAGTCCCCTAGCGGGAGGGCCGGTCGGGGAGCTGTTTTTT | CASSPLAGGPVGELFF
once | - | TRBJ1-2 | TRBV4-1 | TGCGCCAGCAGCCAAGCCCCCGCGAGAAAAGAAGATTGGGGCTACACCTTC | CASSQAPARKEDWGYTF
once | TRBD1 | TRBJ1-6 | TRBV30 | TGTGCCTGGGGCGGGACAGGGGGCGTCATCCCTAATTCACCCCTCCACTTT | CAWGGTGGVIPNSPLHF
- | TRBD1 | TRBJ1-1 | TRBV2 | TGTGCCAGCAGCTTGACAGGGGGCACTGAAGCTTTCTTT | CASSLTGGTEAFF
- | TRBD1 | TRBJ2-2 | TRBV24-1 | TGTGCCACCAGGACAGGGGGCGACACCGGGGAGCTGTTTTTT | CATRTGGDTGELFF
- | - | TRBJ1-2 | TRBV5-4 | TGTGCCAGCAGCTTGTTTTCGGGGGTGGAGGGCTACACCTTC | CASSLFSGVEGYTF
few | - | TRBJ1-5 | TRBV4-2 | TGTGCCAGCAGCCAAGCGGCCGGCGGGATCTCCAATCAGCCCCAGCATTTT | CASSQAAGGISNQPQHF
- | TRBD2 | TRBJ2-7 | TRBV7-2 | TGTGCCAGCAGCCCGGGGGGTCAAAAGGCTCTCTACGAGCAGTACTTC | CASSPGGQKALYEQYF
- | TRBD2 | TRBJ2-1 | TRBV5-4 | TGTGCCAGCAGCTCACGACTAGCGGGAGAAGACAATGAGCAGTTCTTC | CASSSRLAGEDNEQFF
- | - | TRBJ1-1 | TRBV5-1 | TGCGCCAGCAGCTTTGTCTCTATGAACACTGAAGCTTTCTTT | CASSFVSMNTEAFF
- | TRBD1 | TRBJ1-2 | TRBV6-5 | TGTGCCAGCACGATTAGACAGGGCTCTGGCTACACCTTC | CASTIRQGSGYTF
- | TRBD1 | TRBJ1-1 | TRBV5-1 | TGCGCCAGCAGCTTGGGGACAGGTACTGAAGCTTTCTTT | CASSLGTGTEAFF
- | TRBD1 | TRBJ1-1 | TRBV10-3 | TGTGCCATCACCCCCGCCAGGGGGCGCGAGAACACTGAAGCTTTCTTT | CAITPARGRENTEAFF
- | - | TRBJ2-5 | TRBV19 | TGTGCCAGTAGTAGGCTGGGGGCAGGCGAATTCCAAGAGACCCAGTACTTC | CASSRLGAGEFQETQYF
- | TRBD2 | TRBJ2-7 | TRBV5-3 | TGTGCCAGCGAACTGGCGGGAGCTCTCTACGAGCAGTACTTC | CASELAGALYEQYF
medium-sized | TRBD1 | TRBJ2-2 | TRBV6-6 | TGTGCCAGCAGTTACCCCGGGACAGGGGGCACCGGGGAGCTGTTTTTT | CASSYPGTGGTGELFF
- | - | TRBJ1-5 | TRBV4-2 | TGTGCCAGCAGCCCGGGGGAATTCAGCAATCAGCCCCAGCATTTT | CASSPGEFSNQPQHF
- | - | TRBJ2-7 | TRBV7-3 | TGTGCCAGCAGCTTAAGGAGGAGCGGTTACGAGCAGTACTTC | CASSLRRSGYEQYF
- | - | TRBJ2-7 | TRBV19 | TGTGCCAGTAGTATGGCGGGTATCTCCTACGAGCAGTACTTC | CASSMAGISYEQYF
- | - | TRBJ1-1 | TRBV9 | TGTGCCAGCAGCCCTGGAGACTTCAACACTGAAGCTTTCTTT | CASSPGDFNTEAFF
- | - | TRBJ1-1 | TRBV5-1 | TGCGCCAGCAGTTTTGTGGCGGCAGGACTCTTGAACACTGAAGCTTTCTTT | CASSFVAAGLLNTEAFF
- | - | TRBJ2-2 | TRBV6-5 | TGTGCCAGCAGTTACGGAGGGCACGGGGAGCTGTTTTTT | CASSYGGHGELFF
- | - | TRBJ1-4 | TRBV11-2 | TGTGCCAGCAGCTTGATAGGGGATGCAACTAATGAAAAACTGTTTTTT | CASSLIGDATNEKLFF
- | - | TRBJ2-3 | TRBV10-3 | TGTGCCATCAGTGAGTCGACAGCTAGCACAGATACGCAGTATTTT | CAISESTASTDTQYF
- | TRBD2 | TRBJ2-1 | TRBV30 | TGTGCCTGGAGTGCCCCCCTAGCGGGAGTTAGGAATGAGCAGTTCTTC | CAWSAPLAGVRNEQFF
- | TRBD2 | TRBJ2-5 | TRBV19 | TGTGCCAGTAGTATAGGGGGAGGGCCGGAGACCCAGTACTTC | CASSIGGGPETQYF
- | TRBD2 | TRBJ2-1 | TRBV5-1 | TGCGCCAGCACCCCTAGCGGGAGTTTTGATGAGCAGTTCTTC | CASTPSGSFDEQFF
- | - | TRBJ1-1 | TRBV30 | TGTGCCTGGAGTCGTCACACTGAAGCTTTCTTT | CAWSRHTEAFF
once | - | TRBJ1-1 | TRBV10-2 | TGCGCCAGCAGTGCTGCGGGGAATGCTTTCTTT | CASSAAGNAFF
- | - | TRBJ2-2 | TRBV15 | TGTGCCACCAGCAGAGTCTCCACCGGGGAGCTGTTTTTT | CATSRVSTGELFF
- | - | TRBJ1-1 | TRBV5-5 | TGTGCCAGCAGCTTACAGGGACCCGGGGAAGCTTTCTTT | CASSLQGPGEAFF
once | TRBD2 | TRBJ2-3 | TRBV6-5 | TGTGCCAGCAGTTACTCGTACGGGAGGACAGATACGCAGTATTTT | CASSYSYGRTDTQYF
medium-sized | - | TRBJ1-3 | TRBV9 | TGTGCCAGCAGCCCCGGGGGTTCGGGCACCATATATTTT | CASSPGGSGTIYF
- | - | TRBJ2-3 | TRBV29-1 | TGCAGCGTTGTTACTGCTAGCACAGATACGCAGTATTTT | CSVVTASTDTQYF
- | - | TRBJ2-1 | TRBV27 | TGTGCCAGCAGTTTGGGACTGAACAATGAGCAGTTCTTC | CASSLGLNNEQFF
- | TRBD2 | TRBJ2-7 | TRBV9 | TGTGCCAGCAGCGGGGGGGGAGGAGGGTACGAGCAGTACTTC | CASSGGGGGYEQYF
- | TRBD2 | TRBJ2-5 | TRBV5-1 | TGCGCCAGCAGCTTGGGCCCCAGCGGGATCCCGGAGACCCAGTACTTC | CASSLGPSGIPETQYF
- | TRBD1 | TRBJ2-3 | TRBV7-9 | TGTGCCAGCAGCTTCCGGACAGGCCCCACAGATACGCAGTATTTT | CASSFRTGPTDTQYF
few | TRBD1 | TRBJ1-1 | TRBV6-5 | TGTGCCAGCAAGGACAGGGTCTACACTGAAGCTTTCTTT | CASKDRVYTEAFF
- | TRBD2 | TRBJ2-3 | TRBV9 | TGTGCCAGCAGCTCCCGCGGGGGGCCAGTGGATACGCAGTATTTT | CASSSRGGPVDTQYF
- | TRBD1 | TRBJ1-1 | TRBV6-5 | TGTGCCAGCAGTTCAGGACAGGGAGGTGGGACTGAAGCTTTCTTT | CASSSGQGGGTEAFF
- | - | TRBJ2-1 | TRBV6-5 | TGTGCCAGCAGGCTGACTAGTTATGCTGAGCAGTTCTTC | CASRLTSYAEQFF
- | - | TRBJ1-1 | TRBV28 | TGTGCCAGCAGTCTTCTAGGGGGGGGTGGGAACACTGAAGCTTTCTTT | CASSLLGGGGNTEAFF
- | - | TRBJ2-2 | TRBV7-2 | TGTGCCAGCAGTTCAACGCGGCGCGGGTCGAACACCGGGGAGCTGTTTTTT | CASSSTRRGSNTGELFF
- | TRBD2 | TRBJ2-3 | TRBV2 | TGTGCCAGCAGGAGGACTAGCGAATATACGCAGTATTTT | CASRRTSEYTQYF
- | - | TRBJ2-7 | TRBV4-1 | TGCGCCAGCAGCCAAGATGACCACCCACAGTACTACGAGCAGTACTTC | CASSQDDHPQYYEQYF
- | TRBD1 | TRBJ1-5 | TRBV7-9 | TGTGCCAGCAGCCGACAGGGGGCGAATAGCAATCAGCCCCAGCATTTT | CASSRQGANSNQPQHF
- | TRBD1 | TRBJ2-7 | TRBV7-9 | TGTGCCAGCAGCAACCGGGACAGCCCTCGCGAGCAGTACTTC | CASSNRDSPREQYF
- | TRBD1 | TRBJ2-5 | TRBV25-1 | TGTGCCAGCGGGAGGACAGGGGGGGAGGGAACCCAGTACTTC | CASGRTGGEGTQYF
- | TRBD2 | TRBJ2-3 | TRBV2 | TGTGCCAGCAGATCCGGGACTAGCGGGGCAGATACGCAGTATTTT | CASRSGTSGADTQYF